The present T cell receptor (beta chain) was sequenced within a study of blood T cell repertoires in COVID-19. In terms of age and location, participants ranged from roughly 18 to 90 years and lived in approximately 26 US areas. The data were produced by immunoSEQ multiplex PCR, yet TCRdb's version contains in-frame clones alone and is incomplete. The data contain roughly 260,000 clones, approximately 90% of them singletons. This CDR3 is 15 amino acids long. Germline values: CDR1 KGHDR, CDR2 SFDVKD. V was pared by 4 bases and J by 4 bases, with 12 bases between. The sequencing sample was made of PBMCs or T cells enriched from blood (not recorded which). The rearrangement links TRBV24-1 to TRBJ2-2; possible D gene TRBD2, 6 bases. The TCR comes from a woman under 30 who had recovered from COVID-19. The CDR3 loop reads CATSDPDGGTGELFF. The CDR3 DNA sequence: TGTGCCACCAGTGACCCGGACGGGGGCACCGGGGAGCTGTTTTTT.